The entry below describes one TCR beta chain. This clone was recorded a few times. Which antigen it targets is not known. Base qualities are not at hand, and no much larger clone is one base apart. Receptor amplification or capture employed the immunoSEQ multiplex PCR assay. The multiplex PCR relied on a mix of 60 forward primers for TCR Vbeta segments and 13 reverse primers for TCR Jbeta segments. Amplification of the CDR3 region of rearranged TCR beta genes was performed with a multiplex PCR assay on genomic DNA. The amplified TCR beta libraries were sequenced on the Illumina HiSeq System as 87-base-pair reads. In the authors' own workflow: Across the 640 or so repertoires, a later analysis counted 60 million to 90 million unique TCR beta chains, 9.5 million to 12 million of which were shared by at least two donors. A nearest-neighbor algorithm error-corrected the raw reads and collapsed the reads into unique sequences, merging closely related sequences to remove PCR and sequencing errors. V, D and J gene segments were assigned by aligning CDR3 sequences to IMGT reference sequences. For a sequence to be retained, a match of at least six nucleotides to both a V gene segment and a J gene segment was required. Rearrangements were called productive when the CDR3 lacked stop codons and stayed in frame with V and J; all others were non-productive. CDR3 was defined according to IMGT convention as the region running from the second conserved V-encoded cysteine to the conserved J-encoded phenylalanine. In an earlier analysis of more than 550 of the donors, sequences lacking an unambiguous match to a single V gene segment were excluded. In an earlier analysis of about 590 of the donors, a V segment was called functional when productive rearrangements were above 56.7%, and segregating when the standard deviation between donors exceeded 5%. A statistical classification framework was built to diagnose cytomegalovirus status from the catalog of TCR beta chain sequences. A later analysis assigned V and J genes by comparing TCR nucleotide sequences with IMGT/GENE-DB human TR gene sequences. In a later analysis, CDR3 sequences and most-parsimonious VDJ recombination scenarios were assigned using the TCRdist pipeline. A later analysis defined each TCR beta chain by its CDR3 amino acid sequence plus V-gene family, and excluded reads lacking a unique V-gene family. As a way to deal with suspected cross-contamination and a sequencing artifact, a later analysis dropped hundreds of nucleotide sequences that were highly shared and had low generation probability. A later analysis calculated a clonal expansion index for each public chain from normalized within-repertoire ranks of inferred template counts. A later analysis computed generation probabilities with a VDJ recombination model fitted to out-of-frame rearrangements, and checked the results against IGoR. A later analysis scored TCR-TCR, TCR-HLA and TCR-CMV co-occurrence with hypergeometric tests, applying a repertoire-size bias correction to TCR pairs. A later analysis estimated false discovery rates by permuting HLA or CMV assignments 20 times. A later analysis grouped co-occurring TCRs with DBSCAN, adding TCRdist sequence similarity when clustering within HLA-allele-positive subsets. Repertoires with fewer than 30,000 or more than 120,000 public chains were left out of co-occurrence clustering, as were about 5 repertoires with anomalous nucleotide sharing. This immuneACCESS table, as held by TCRdb, lists in-frame sequences with V and J called but not all clones. Of the missing ones, under half trace to an unresolved V gene in checked studies; the others have no known cause. From that table come the V and J calls and clone size; the DNA was used to work out D and trimming. The sample records roughly 120,000 clones, around 80% of which are singletons. More than 1.4% of the sample is taken by the ten largest.

The germline V gene yields SGHVS for CDR1 and FQNEAQ for CDR2. Trimming leaves V shorter by 0 bases and J shorter by 5 bases, with the junction holding 15 bases beyond the gene matches. Spanning cysteine to phenylalanine, the CDR3 consists of 19 amino acids. Of all the DNA, just the CDR3 is kept, 57 bases in frame from base 1. In total, more than 500 healthy bone marrow donors made up the cohort. At the time of sampling, all cohort members were nominally healthy, though unrecorded immune exposures were likely present. The donor was CMV seronegative and belonged to the group of approximately 320 seronegative cohort members. Each donor provided a peripheral blood sample, and peripheral blood mononuclear cells were used for TCR beta sequencing. Genomic DNA was extracted from the blood cell samples with the Qiagen DNeasy Blood Extraction Kit. The data belong to a study of cytomegalovirus exposure and HLA in healthy donors (TCRdb year 2017). As for the study more broadly: An earlier analysis of a few hundred of the donors reported 276 Gb of sequence data and around 120 million unique TCR beta sequences obtained from about 179 million T cells. The study combined high-throughput TCR immunosequencing, statistical association of individual TCRs with disease status, and machine learning to predict cytomegalovirus infection status. To study patterns of TCR occurrence, a later analysis re-analyzed previously published TCR beta repertoires from 666 donors and added high-resolution HLA genotyping. The number of donors typed differed by locus, with 629-630 for A, B, C, DRB1 and DQB1, 522 for DQA1, 600 to 610 for DPA1, and 400 to 490 for DPB1. The study aimed to test whether cataloging public T cell receptors could reveal signatures of past pathogen exposure. Along with the approximately 600-subject first cohort, a separate validation cohort of some 130 different subjects was used. The genetic ancestry cluster associated with self-reported Caucasian donors included about 84% of the roughly 400 genotyped donors. Donor age, sex, ethnicity and CMV serostatus were collected together with the repertoire data. The later analysis used no new phenotypic data to find candidate immune exposures, relying instead on TCR beta sequences and their occurrence across donors. Every repertoire in the discovery cohort had been generated on one and the same sequencing platform. Using immunosequencing, the study profiled T cell repertoires from 666 subjects and related those repertoires to cytomegalovirus serostatus. On average, around 230,000 unique TCR beta nucleotide sequences were sequenced per donor among about 400 genotyped donors of the cohort, with around 19% of those sequences being non-productive. To decide whether each TCR beta V gene segment behaved as functional or pseudogenic, an earlier analysis of some 600 of the donors relied on high-throughput TCR beta sequencing. About 300 gigabases of sequencing data and around 90 million unique TCR sequences made up an early release that covered roughly 670 HLA-typed donors. HLA typing included class I and class II loci at four-digit resolution. Four or five DR-DQ haplotypes were handled as single units for association and clustering because linkage in the cohort was strong. A later genetic analysis took genome-wide SNP genotypes for about 55% of the 666 donors and used that subset as a discovery cohort. Results the study describes overall, beyond this receptor: Across donors, most TCR sequences were observed very rarely, whereas some public TCRs were present in many individuals. CMV serostatus was the only immune exposure information available for the cohort. According to a later analysis, most CMV-associated TCR beta chains appeared to be HLA-restricted, and the HLA associations seemed to be driven largely by CMV exposure. Some IMGT-functional V segments, including TRBV6-2 and TRBV6-3, could not be told apart with the 87-base-pair reads, so those segments were excluded. The earlier analysis of 587 of the donors excluded some 15 rarely observed V segments, including chromosome 9 orphons, because counts were too low. Correlated functional status among segregating V segments might reflect linkage disequilibrium, but an unknown experimental factor could not be ruled out. A cluster of highly shared sequence variants was judged likely to represent a technical artifact of the sequencing pipeline. When HLA alleles, especially DR and DQ, strongly co-occurred, attributing TCR associations to individual alleles was difficult. Because HLA typing was missing for some donors at each locus, association tests included only the typed subset. V-gene and J-gene trimming of TCR beta chains was associated with a missense DCLRE1C variant in a later genetic analysis, and the association was replicated in an independent cohort. Compared with equally common non-associated chains, HLA-associated TCR beta chains in a later analysis were more clonally expanded and had lower generation probabilities. In an earlier analysis of fewer than 700 of the donors, most TCR beta V segments appeared in productive rearrangements about 87% or about 30% of the time, broadly matching IMGT annotations. A later analysis reported that several top co-occurrence clusters appeared linked to parvovirus B19, influenza, CMV and Epstein-Barr virus. The study gave a list of about 170 TCR beta chains associated with cytomegalovirus. Only TCR beta chains were sequenced in this cohort, and the absence of alpha or paired-chain data limited detectable features. Cytomegalovirus status was reported to be diagnosed by the classifier with high specificity and sensitivity in both the original and validation cohorts. A further reported finding was that TCR beta sequences accurately predicted the HLA-A and HLA-B alleles for most subjects in the first cohort. In vitro tests confirmed that a few of the cytomegalovirus-associated TCR beta chains recognize cytomegalovirus antigens. A later genetic analysis reported fewer N-insertions in productive TCRs among donors in an Asian-associated ancestry cluster than the roughly 670-donor mean. Sequencing depth was assumed to be roughly uniform across donors in the presence/absence analyses, though that assumption may not hold. At a false discovery rate of 0.05, a later analysis linked under 20,000 TCR beta sequences to specific HLA alleles. According to a later analysis, TCR association rates differed among HLA loci, with DRB1 alleles showing the most associated TCRs and HLA-C alleles showing the fewest. The authors suggested that the approach could potentially be extended to other disease states and immunological phenotypes.

The sequence came from a young woman in good health and CMV-seronegative. The V and J genes are TRBV7-8 and TRBJ1-5; TRBD1 lines up with 8 middle nucleotides. The sample was PBMCs. The CDR3 protein: CASSLAYGRGRSHDQPQHF. The DNA sequence follows: TGTGCCAGCAGCTTAGCCTACGGCAGGGGGCGATCCCACGATCAGCCCCAGCATTTT.